The sequence of this T cell receptor beta chain was determined in a study of blood T cell repertoires in COVID-19. The V gene's germline CDR1 is MNHEY and CDR2 SVGAGI. With 7 bases removed from V and 11 bases from J, the gap between germline ends came to 20 bases. CDR3 size: 13 residues. Some clones are missing from TCRdb's copy, which holds only in-frame ones; the method was immunoSEQ multiplex PCR. The sample carries approximately 190,000 clones, 84% recorded once. The sample taken for sequencing was peripheral blood. The clonotype originates from a woman aged 70-85 years with active or convalescent COVID-19. V gene TRBV6-5 combines with J gene TRBJ1-1; D perhaps matches TRBD1 (5 bases). CDR3 nucleotide sequence: TGTGCCAGCAAGACGACAGTTCCCCCGGAGGCTTTCTTT. As protein: CASKTTVPPEAFF.